These T cell receptor beta chains were read from a single sample in a study of a mutant IDH1 vaccine in newly diagnosed glioma. These receptors lack a known antigen. Sequenced by immunoSEQ multiplex PCR; TCRdb stores in-frame clones only, minus some. Here the sample spans tens of thousands of clones, roughly four fifths being singletons. The input for sequencing was PBMCs, taken from a glioma patient whose treatment included an IDH1 peptide vaccine. Receptor source: a man aged 35 to 55 with glioma. Both conserved end residues are part of each CDR3. The order of the fields is V gene, CDR3 protein.

v_gene: TRBV10-3; CDR3aa: CAITGLAGTDTQYF
v_gene: TRBV27; CDR3aa: CATSGDGSNYGYTF
v_gene: TRBV6-1; CDR3aa: CASSEWGAEPDTQYF
v_gene: TRBV18; CDR3aa: CASSPGAEETQYF
v_gene: TRBV19; CDR3aa: CASRRGTVNTGELFF
v_gene: TRBV30; CDR3aa: CAWGVSLGKNIQYF
v_gene: TRBV19; CDR3aa: CASSIPGDRRTISNQPQHF
v_gene: TRBV7-3; CDR3aa: CASSQISTDTQYF
v_gene: TRBV2; CDR3aa: CASMSSGVNEQYF
v_gene: TRBV4-2; CDR3aa: CASSQGIAGVGRADTQYF